The sequence of this T cell receptor beta chain was determined in a study of PD-1 blockade in classical Hodgkin lymphoma. Study outcomes and limitations: Relative to healthy donors, newly diagnosed patients reportedly had lower baseline TCR diversity, which was reported as lower still in relapsed/refractory patients. Nivolumab initiation under 1 year post-ASCT meant exclusion. Lower baseline TCR diversity marked trial partial responders and progressors.

The data were produced by immunoSEQ multiplex PCR, yet TCRdb's version contains in-frame clones alone and is incomplete. The profile covers 21,000 or so clones, with roughly 78% appearing a single time and under 20% taken by the ten largest. Each patient experienced a relapse that followed autologous stem cell transplantation, and brentuximab vedotin exposure varied. Note on this clone: As yet, its antigen is unknown.

The source of this sequence is a human donor with classical Hodgkin lymphoma. The specimen comprised peripheral blood mononuclear cells (PBMCs), sampled before the second cycle of nivolumab.

Here the CDR3 reads CASSEKGNEQFF. The CDR3 nucleotides read TGTGCCAGCAGTGAAAAGGGCAATGAGCAGTTCTTC. The chain has TRBV6-1 and TRBJ2-1; D remains ambiguous. The CDR3 totals 12 residues. The germline V and J ends were trimmed by 2 bases and 6 bases, with 5 bases remaining between them. Germline V CDR1 and CDR2: MNHNS, SASEGT.